This TCR beta chain was recorded in a study of CD4+ T cells in melanoma. V shed 2 bases and J 7 bases; nucleotides not matched to a gene: 10. Germline CDR1 reads SGHAT; CDR2 reads FQDESV (reference sequence). This CDR3 comprises 15 residues. This table comes from immunoSEQ multiplex PCR, and its TCRdb copy is limited to in-frame clones, with some not included. The sample lists about 50,000 clones, roughly 87% occurring once. Points from the study as a whole: A reported correlation linked neoantigen-specific CD4+ T cells to CD8+, macrophage and B cell function. In melanoma, neoantigen-specific CD4+ T cells reportedly differed in differentiation state.

Regarding this clone: The antigen remains undetermined.

This receptor was identified in a human donor with melanoma. V and J are TRBV11-1 and TRBJ1-2, with 7 bases that match TRBD1. The sample consisted of peripheral blood. The CDR3 loop reads CASSLNGGQTAGYTF. DNA of the CDR3: TGTGCCAGCAGCTTAAATGGGGGACAGACGGCTGGCTACACCTTC.